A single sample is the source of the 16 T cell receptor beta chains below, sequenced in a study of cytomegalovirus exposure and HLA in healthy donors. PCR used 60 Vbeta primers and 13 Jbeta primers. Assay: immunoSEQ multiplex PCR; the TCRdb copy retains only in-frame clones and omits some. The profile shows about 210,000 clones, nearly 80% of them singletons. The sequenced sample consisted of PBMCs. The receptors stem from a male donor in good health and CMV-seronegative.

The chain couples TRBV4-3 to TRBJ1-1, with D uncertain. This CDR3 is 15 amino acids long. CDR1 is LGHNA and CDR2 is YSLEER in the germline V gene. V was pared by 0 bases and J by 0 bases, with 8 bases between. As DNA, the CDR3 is TGCGCCAGCAGCCAAGATAACGGTTTGAACACTGAAGCTTTCTTT. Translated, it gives CASSQDNGLNTEAFF.

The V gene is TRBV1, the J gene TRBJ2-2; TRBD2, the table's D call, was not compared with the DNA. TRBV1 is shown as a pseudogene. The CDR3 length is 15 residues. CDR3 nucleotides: TGCACCAGCAGCCACAGAGAGGGGGGGAACGGGGAGCTGTTTTTT. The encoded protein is CTSSHREGGNGELFF.

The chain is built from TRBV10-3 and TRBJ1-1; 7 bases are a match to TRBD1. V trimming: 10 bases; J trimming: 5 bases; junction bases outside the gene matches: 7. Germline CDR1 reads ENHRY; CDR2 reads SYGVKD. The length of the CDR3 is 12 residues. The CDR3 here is CATTGAVTEAFF. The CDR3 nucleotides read TGTGCCACAACAGGGGCGGTGACTGAAGCTTTCTTT.

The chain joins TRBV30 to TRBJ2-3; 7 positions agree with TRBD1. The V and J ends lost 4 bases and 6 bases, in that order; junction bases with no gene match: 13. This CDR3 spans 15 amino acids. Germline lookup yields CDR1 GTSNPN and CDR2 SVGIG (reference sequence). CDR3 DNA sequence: TGTGCCTGGATTCCCCGCCACAGGGGCGCGGATACGCAGTATTTT. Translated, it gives CAWIPRHRGADTQYF.

The CDR3 loop is CASSYRTYNEQFF. DNA of the CDR3: TGTGCCAGCAGTTATAGGACATACAATGAGCAGTTCTTC. The chain combines TRBV6-5 with TRBJ2-1; D is perhaps TRBD1 (5 bases). The CDR3 has 13 residues. V shed 3 bases and J shed 4 bases, with 7 bases lying between them. The germline CDR1 and CDR2 sequences are MNHEY and SVGAGI.

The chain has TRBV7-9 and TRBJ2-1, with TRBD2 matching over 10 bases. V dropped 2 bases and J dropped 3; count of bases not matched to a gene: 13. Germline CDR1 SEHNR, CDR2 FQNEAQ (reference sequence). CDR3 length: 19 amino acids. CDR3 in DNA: TGTGCCAGCAGCTTACATCAGTGGGTAGCGGGAGGCCTCTACAATGAGCAGTTCTTC. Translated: CASSLHQWVAGGLYNEQFF.

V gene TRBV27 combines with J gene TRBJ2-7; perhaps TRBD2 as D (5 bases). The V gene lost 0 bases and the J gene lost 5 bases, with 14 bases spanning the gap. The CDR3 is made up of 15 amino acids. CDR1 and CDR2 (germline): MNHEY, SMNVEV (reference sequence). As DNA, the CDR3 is TGTGCCAGCAGTTTATCTCCGGGAAAGTTCCACGAGCAGTACTTC. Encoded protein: CASSLSPGKFHEQYF.

Written as DNA, the CDR3 is TGTGCCAGCAGCTTAAAACAGGGGGTAAACAATGAGCAGTTCTTC. Its protein product is CASSLKQGVNNEQFF. The chain employs TRBV7-3 and TRBJ2-1; 8 bases map to TRBD1. J was trimmed by 5 bases and V by 1 base; bases with no gene match: 4. The CDR3 runs to 15 residues. Germline V gene sequence: CDR1 SGHTA, CDR2 FQGTGA.

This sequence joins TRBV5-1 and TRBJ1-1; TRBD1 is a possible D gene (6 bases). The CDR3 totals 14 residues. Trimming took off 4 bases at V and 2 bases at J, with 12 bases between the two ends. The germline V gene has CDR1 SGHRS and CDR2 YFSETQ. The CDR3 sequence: CASSVTGTNTEAFF. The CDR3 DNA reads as TGCGCCAGCAGCGTAACCGGGACAAACACTGAAGCTTTCTTT.

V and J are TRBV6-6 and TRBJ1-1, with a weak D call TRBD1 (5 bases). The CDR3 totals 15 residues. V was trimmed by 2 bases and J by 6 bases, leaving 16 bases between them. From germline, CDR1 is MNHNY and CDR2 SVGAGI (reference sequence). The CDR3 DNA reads TGTGCCAGCAGTTACCCGACGGGACGGGGGGCTGAAGCTTTCTTT. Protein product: CASSYPTGRGAEAFF.

The CDR3 here is CASSYSITTGDGYTF. The CDR3 DNA reads TGTGCCAGCAGTTACTCTATAACGACCGGAGATGGCTACACCTTC. The rearrangement uses TRBV6-5 and TRBJ1-2, with D unclear. CDR3 length equals 15 residues. V dropped 0 bases and J dropped 6 bases, with 14 bases sitting between them. Germline V lookup: CDR1 MNHEY, CDR2 SVGAGI.

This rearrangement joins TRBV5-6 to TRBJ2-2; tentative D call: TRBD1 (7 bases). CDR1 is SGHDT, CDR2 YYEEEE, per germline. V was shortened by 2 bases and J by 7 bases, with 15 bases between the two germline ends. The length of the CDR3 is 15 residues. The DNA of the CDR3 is TGTGCCAGCAGCTTTTACCAGGGGGGCAGCGGGGAGCTGTTTTTT. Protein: CASSFYQGGSGELFF. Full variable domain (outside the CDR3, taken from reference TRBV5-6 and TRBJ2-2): DAGVTQSPTHLIKTRGQQVTLRCSPKSGHDTVSWYQQALGQGPQFIFQYYEEEERQRGNFPDRFSGHQFPNYSSELNVNALLLGDSALYLCASSFYQGGSGELFFGEGSRLTVL.

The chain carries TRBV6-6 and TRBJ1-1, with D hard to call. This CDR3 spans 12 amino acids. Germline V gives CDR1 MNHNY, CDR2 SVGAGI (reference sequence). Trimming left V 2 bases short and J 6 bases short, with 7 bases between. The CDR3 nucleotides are TGTGCCAGCAGTTACCTAACTTCTGAAGCTTTCTTT. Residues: CASSYLTSEAFF.

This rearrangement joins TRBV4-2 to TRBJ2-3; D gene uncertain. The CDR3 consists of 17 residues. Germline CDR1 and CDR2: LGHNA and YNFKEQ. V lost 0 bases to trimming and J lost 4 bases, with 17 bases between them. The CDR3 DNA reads TGTGCCAGCAGCCAAGACGTCGGCCCTGCGGTCCCAGATACGCAGTATTTT. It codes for CASSQDVGPAVPDTQYF.

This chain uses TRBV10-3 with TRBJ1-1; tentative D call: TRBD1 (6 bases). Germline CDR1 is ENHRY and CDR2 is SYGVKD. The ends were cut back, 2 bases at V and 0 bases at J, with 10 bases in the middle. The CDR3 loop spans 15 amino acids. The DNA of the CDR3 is TGTGCCATCAGTGAGCCAGGGGACCTGAACACTGAAGCTTTCTTT. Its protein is CAISEPGDLNTEAFF.

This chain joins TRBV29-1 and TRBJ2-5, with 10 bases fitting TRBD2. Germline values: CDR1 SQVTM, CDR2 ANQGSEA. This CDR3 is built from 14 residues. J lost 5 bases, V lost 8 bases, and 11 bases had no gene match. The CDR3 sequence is CSIRAGGPFETQYF. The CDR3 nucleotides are TGCAGCATCAGAGCGGGAGGGCCTTTCGAGACCCAGTACTTC. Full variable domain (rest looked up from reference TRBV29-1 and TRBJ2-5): SAVISQKPSRDICQRGTSLTIQCQVDSQVTMMFWYRQQPGQSLTLIATANQGSEATYESGFVIDKFPISRPNLTFSTLTVSNMSPEDSSIYLCSIRAGGPFETQYFGPGTRLLVL.